The entry below gives a single T cell receptor beta chain sequence along with its context. What it binds is unknown. Study-wide results and limits: Greatest tumor Treg TCR overlap was with tumor naive CD4+ cells.

Memory CD4+ cells were defined as CD4+CD45RO+CD25-. This CDR3 region has 14 residues. The ends were cut back, 4 bases at V and 3 bases at J, with 12 bases in the middle. Amplification of TRBV12-4/TRBJ1-2 clonotypes used adaptor-ligated barcode primers. TCRdb reprocessed the multiplex PCR reads via MiXCR and lists one record per CDR3 protein. The table has roughly 620 distinct CDR3 sequences, roughly 35% seen once; the top ten hold 20% to 25%. The specimen sequenced was memory CD4+ T cells sorted from blood. Subset described: memory CD4+ T cells, CD4+CD45RO+CD25-. This sequence originates from a female donor with breast cancer. This chain joins TRBV12-3 or TRBV12-4 and TRBJ1-2; D is unresolved. This chain's CDR3 is CASSSLGGDYGYTF. The CDR3, as DNA: TGTGCCAGCAGTTCCCTGGGAGGAGACTATGGCTACACCTTC.